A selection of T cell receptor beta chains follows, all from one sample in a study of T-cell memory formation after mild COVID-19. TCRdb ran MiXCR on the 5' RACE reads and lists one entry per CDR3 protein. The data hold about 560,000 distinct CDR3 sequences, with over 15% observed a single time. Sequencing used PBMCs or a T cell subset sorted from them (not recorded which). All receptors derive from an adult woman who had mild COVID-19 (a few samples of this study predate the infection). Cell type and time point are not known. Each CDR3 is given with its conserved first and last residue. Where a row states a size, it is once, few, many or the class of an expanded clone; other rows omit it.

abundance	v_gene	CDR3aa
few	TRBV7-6	CASSLRAGANEQFF
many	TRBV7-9	CASSLGTGYDEQYF
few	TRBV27	CASSSGLAHNEQFF
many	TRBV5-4	CASSFDRGTTGELFF
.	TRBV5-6	CASSLGAGRQGLRGANVLTF
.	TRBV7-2	CASSTIWGSGNQPQHF
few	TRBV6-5	CASSRRDTGELFF
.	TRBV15	CATSRAQGGNTIYF
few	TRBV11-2	CASSLVGDKAFF
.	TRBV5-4	CASSKSGGYEQYF
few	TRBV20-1	CSAYHPRGNEQFF
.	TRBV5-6	CASSLGQGDRTEAFF
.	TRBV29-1	CSVVAAAYEQYF
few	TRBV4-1	CASSLEGRLLLSTDTQYF
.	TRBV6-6	CASRPLTSGSLSGELFF
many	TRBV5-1	CASSLDRGRTGELFF
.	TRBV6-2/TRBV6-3	CASSERGSPRTGELFF
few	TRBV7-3	CASHGGANTGELFF
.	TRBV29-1	CSVARMNTEAFF
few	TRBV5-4	CASSAMTGGQVGELFF
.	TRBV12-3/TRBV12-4	CASSRAGTGYNEQFF
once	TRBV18	CASSPPGSGGTYEQYF
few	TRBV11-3	CASSSRAGGANTGELFF
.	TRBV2	CASSETGGANYGYTF
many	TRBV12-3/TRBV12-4	CASSRTGGISYTF
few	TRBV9	CASSPTDVVGNIQYF
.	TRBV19	CASSIGGVLAGESEQFF
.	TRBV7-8	CASSLLDGVKQFF
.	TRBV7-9	CASSFQGTSSYNEQFF
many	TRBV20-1	CSARKGRDSFDGGNQPQHF
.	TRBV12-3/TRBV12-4	CASSRAGTGTNEQFF
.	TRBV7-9	CASSYGQGAYTF
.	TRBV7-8	CASSLEPGQAYEQYF
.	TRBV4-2	CASSQDLAGALSNDYEQYF
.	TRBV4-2	CASSQETMIGTDTQYF
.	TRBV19	CASSIGWIRGLTDTQYF
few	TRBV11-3	CASSIRQAVHEQYF
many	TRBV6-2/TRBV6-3	CASSPPTGGPYTGELFF
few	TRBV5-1	CASSELGPGLDTEAFF
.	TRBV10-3	CAISESKANYGYTF
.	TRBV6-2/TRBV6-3	CASGSSKRRGAETQYF
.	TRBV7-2	CASSLVWGTSGTDTQYF
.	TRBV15	CATSRDVPASYEQYF